The 21 T cell receptor beta chains given below trace back to one sample, sequenced in a study of T cell responses to AZD1222 COVID-19 vaccine. Generated by immunoSEQ multiplex PCR, the TCRdb table keeps only in-frame clones and is missing some. This table holds about 120,000 clones, 75% to 90% found once. Specimen: peripheral blood, collected on day 0 of AZD1222 vaccination. Receptors were obtained from an adult in good health.

The rearrangement uses TRBV24-1 and TRBJ2-1, with D perhaps TRBD2 (6 bases). The V gene lost 10 bases and the J gene lost 8 bases, with 20 bases spanning the gap. Germline CDR1 and CDR2: KGHDR and SFDVKD. The CDR3 has 14 residues. The CDR3 nucleotides are TGTGCCACACAGCCGCCGGGGGTTAGCGATGAGCAGTTCTTC. This sequence encodes CATQPPGVSDEQFF.

This clone was seen a single time. V is TRBV5-4 and J is TRBJ2-3; D gene ambiguous. The CDR3 covers 12 residues. Germline CDR1 is SGHNT and CDR2 is YYREEE (reference sequence). Trimming took off 4 bases at V and 6 bases at J, with 9 bases between the two ends. CDR3 sequence reads: CASSRLADTQYF. The DNA of the CDR3 is TGTGCCAGCAGCCGACTCGCGGATACGCAGTATTTT.

This rearrangement joins TRBV3-1 (or the pseudogene TRBV3-2) to TRBJ1-1; unclear D gene. Germline V gene data show CDR1 as LGHDT and CDR2 as YNNKEL (reference sequence). CDR3 length: 14 amino acids. V was clipped by 11 bases and J by 0 bases, with 16 bases between them. This CDR3 reads CAVGLGQVNTEAFF. DNA for the CDR3: TGTGCCGTTGGACTTGGGCAGGTGAACACTGAAGCTTTCTTT.

The chain employs TRBV12-3 or TRBV12-4 and TRBJ2-7; D not certain. The CDR3 is 13 residues long. Between the trimmed V and J ends, which lost 5 bases and 4 bases, there was a span of 12 bases. This CDR3 is CASSLVWGYEQYF. CDR3 bases: TGTGCCAGCAGTCTAGTATGGGGTTACGAGCAGTACTTC.

This clone occurred once. V and J are TRBV3-1 (or the pseudogene TRBV3-2) and TRBJ1-2; tentative D call: TRBD1 (6 bases). Trimming removed 4 bases at V and 3 bases at J, with 15 bases between. The CDR3 runs 15 residues. From germline, CDR1 is LGHDT and CDR2 YNNKEL (reference sequence). The CDR3 nucleotides read TGTGCCAGCAGCCCAGTTCGACAGGACTACTATGGCTACACCTTC. Translating gives CASSPVRQDYYGYTF.

This clone has only a few counts. This rearrangement joins TRBV24-1 to TRBJ1-2; D is possibly TRBD1 (6 bases). V gave up 4 bases and J gave up 6 bases, with 11 bases separating them. Germline-derived CDR1 and CDR2 are KGHDR and SFDVKD. This CDR3 contains 13 residues. DNA of the CDR3: TGTGCCACCAGTGAGCGGGGGCGCGATGGCTACACCTTC. Amino acid sequence: CATSERGRDGYTF.

The chain combines TRBV1 with TRBJ1-5; TRBD1 is taken as the D call from the table, unchecked against the DNA. TRBV1 is designated a pseudogene. The CDR3 length is 16 residues. The CDR3 region has the DNA TGCACCAGCAGTCCCAGCCCAGGCTATAGCAATCAGCCCCAGCATTTT. It translates to CTSSPSPGYSNQPQHF.

The rearrangement uses TRBV28 and TRBJ2-6, with D perhaps matching TRBD1 (6 bases). Germline values: CDR1 MDHEN, CDR2 SYDVKM. V lost 3 bases and J lost 1, with 16 bases in between. The CDR3 loop spans 18 amino acids. CDR3 nucleotides: TGTGCCAGCAGTTTGGTGGGACACCTCATTTCTGGGGCCAACGTCCTGACTTTC. It encodes CASSLVGHLISGANVLTF.

V usage is TRBV4-1 and J usage is TRBJ2-5, with unresolved D. Looked up from germline, CDR1 is MGHRA and CDR2 is YSYEKL. The V gene lost 0 bases and the J gene lost 7 bases, with 18 bases spanning the gap. The CDR3 is 16 amino acids. The CDR3 bases are TGCGCCAGCAGCCAAGAAGGCATTCCGTGGGCGACGACCCAGTACTTC. This translates into CASSQEGIPWATTQYF.

This chain connects TRBV11-2 to TRBJ2-1, with TRBD2 matching 9 bases. The germline V gene encodes CDR1 SGHAT and CDR2 FQNNGV. This CDR3 is built from 17 residues. Trimming at V came to 0 bases and at J to 6 bases, leaving 9 bases not matched to a gene. The CDR3 DNA sequence: TGTGCCAGCAGCTTAGATCTCCCGGCTAGCGGGGCCAATGAGCAGTTCTTC. As protein: CASSLDLPASGANEQFF.

The chain uses TRBV28 and TRBJ1-4, with TRBD1 matching over 7 bases. Germline-derived CDR1 and CDR2 are MDHEN and SYDVKM. J was trimmed by 7 bases and V by 5 bases; bases with no gene match: 10. CDR3 length equals 15 residues. CDR3 loop: CASSARQGWGEKLFF. The CDR3, as DNA: TGTGCCAGCAGTGCCAGACAGGGTTGGGGTGAAAAACTGTTTTTT.

Many counts were recorded for this clone. The chain joins TRBV6-5 to TRBJ2-2, with TRBD2 matching over 8 bases. CDR3 length: 13 amino acids. Germline CDR1 reads MNHEY; CDR2 reads SVGAGI. The V and J ends lost 6 bases and 3 bases, in that order; junction bases with no gene match: 0. The CDR3 coding sequence is TGTGCCAGCAGGACTAGCGACACCGGGGAGCTGTTTTTT. Its translation: CASRTSDTGELFF.

This clone turned up a few times. The V gene is TRBV14, the J gene TRBJ2-1; D may be TRBD2 (5 bases). V lost 4 bases to trimming and J lost 6 bases, with 19 bases between them. This CDR3 contains 16 residues. Germline loops: CDR1 SGHDN, CDR2 FVKESK. CDR3 sequence reads: CASSLDLLRGSNEQFF. CDR3 sequence (DNA): TGTGCCAGCAGCCTAGACTTACTCCGGGGTTCCAATGAGCAGTTCTTC.

The chain joins TRBV6-4 to TRBJ1-2, with a possible D match to TRBD1 (5 bases). The CDR3 loop spans 13 amino acids. The germline V gene encodes CDR1 MRHNA and CDR2 SNTAGT. V was trimmed by 0 bases and J by 4 bases, leaving 6 bases between them. The CDR3 spells CASSDSGGYGYTF. The CDR3 DNA sequence: TGTGCCAGCAGTGACTCGGGGGGCTATGGCTACACCTTC.

The table lists this clone with a few counts. The chain links TRBV13 to TRBJ1-2; no clear D. V was trimmed by 4 bases and J by 4 bases, leaving 13 bases between them. The germline V gene has CDR1 PRHDT and CDR2 FYEKMQ (reference sequence). The CDR3 is 14 residues long. The CDR3 protein is CASSSRTLTYGYTF. The DNA for the CDR3 is TGTGCCAGCAGCTCGCGGACTCTTACCTATGGCTACACCTTC.

The chain carries TRBV5-6 and TRBJ2-7; no reliable D call. Per germline, CDR1 SGHDT and CDR2 YYEEEE. Trimming removed 2 bases from V and 3 bases from J, with 18 bases in between. CDR3 length: 16 residues. CDR3 loop: CASSFRMEYWGYEQYF. The CDR3 coding sequence is TGTGCCAGCAGCTTTCGGATGGAGTACTGGGGCTACGAGCAGTACTTC.

The chain carries TRBV11-2 and TRBJ2-3; D is unclear. With 5 bases removed from V and 2 bases from J, the gap between germline ends came to 17 bases. From germline, CDR1 is SGHAT and CDR2 FQNNGV. The CDR3 totals 16 residues. This chain's CDR3 is CASSHERLTNTDTQYF. CDR3 DNA: TGTGCCAGCAGCCACGAGAGACTCACGAACACAGATACGCAGTATTTT. The full variable domain, with the rest looked up from reference TRBV11-2 and TRBJ2-3, is EAGVAQSPRYKIIEKRQSVAFWCNPISGHATLYWYQQILGQGPKLLIQFQNNGVVDDSQLPKDRFSAERLKGVDSTLKIQPAKLEDSAVYLCASSHERLTNTDTQYFGPGTRLTVL.

The chain is built from TRBV7-9 and TRBJ2-2; 7 bases agree with TRBD2. The V segment lost 5 bases and the J segment 1 base; nucleotides outside the gene matches: 4. The length of the CDR3 is 15 residues. Germline values: CDR1 SEHNR, CDR2 FQNEAQ (reference sequence). Here the CDR3 DNA reads TGTGCCAGCAGCCCACTAGCGCAGAACACCGGGGAGCTGTTTTTT. The encoded protein is CASSPLAQNTGELFF. Complete variable domain (other parts from reference TRBV7-9 and TRBJ2-2): DTGVSQNPRHKITKRGQNVTFRCDPISEHNRLYWYRQTLGQGPEFLTYFQNEAQLEKSRLLSDRFSAERPKGSFSTLEIQRTEQGDSAMYLCASSPLAQNTGELFFGEGSRLTVL.

This sequence joins TRBV5-4 and TRBJ1-1; TRBD1 is a possible D gene (6 bases). The length of the CDR3 is 13 residues. CDR1 is SGHNT and CDR2 is YYREEE in the germline V gene (reference sequence). The germline V and J ends were trimmed by 5 bases and 7 bases, with 15 bases remaining between them. Written as DNA, the CDR3 is TGTGCCAGCAGGGATTGGGGAGGGGGTGAAGCTTTCTTT. Translated, it gives CASRDWGGGEAFF.

This clone was seen once. This chain links TRBV6-5 with TRBJ1-5, with D possibly TRBD1 on 5 matching bases. Deletions cut 2 bases from V and 2 bases from J, with 10 bases between. CDR3 length equals 15 residues. CDR1 and CDR2 from the germline V gene are MNHEY and SVGAGI. The CDR3 reads CASSYRDVRNQPQHF. DNA of the CDR3: TGTGCCAGCAGTTACCGGGACGTCCGCAATCAGCCCCAGCATTTT.

The genes are TRBV5-1 and TRBJ2-1; 7 bases align to TRBD2. The CDR3 extends over 17 amino acids. With V trimmed by 0 bases and J by 1 base, 7 bases remained unmatched. Germline-derived CDR1 and CDR2 are SGHRS and YFSETQ. The CDR3 loop is CASSLGTGGSSYNEQFF. CDR3 nucleotides: TGCGCCAGCAGCTTGGGGACCGGGGGGTCTTCCTACAATGAGCAGTTCTTC.